This TCR beta chain originates from a study of Graves' ophthalmopathy and Graves' hyperthyroidism. Study-wide findings and caveats: The model predicted progression of ophthalmopathy with a sensitivity of roughly 70%, and its specificity was about 72%. Classification of ophthalmopathy versus stable hyperthyroidism by a 13-signature model yielded 85% to 90% sensitivity and around 81% specificity.

Certain patients, namely those with other autoimmune diseases, uncontrolled infections, pregnancy or lactation, were excluded. Diagnosis used clinical symptoms, serum thyroxine, TRAb, thyroid ultrasound and orbital computed tomography. Amplification of TCR beta CDR3 regions used RNA transcripts. The workflow started with a first-round RT-PCR run with HTBI primers and then moved on to a second-round multiplex PCR. TCRdb analysed the multiplex PCR reads with MiXCR anew, one entry per CDR3 protein. The sample consists of approximately 700,000 distinct CDR3 sequences, more than 40% of them appearing once. This clonotype was recorded at least ten times. Its specificity is not known. This CDR3 contains 13 residues. Trimming took 11 bases from V and 0 from J, leaving 10 bases between them. CDR1 and CDR2 (germline): SNHLY, FYNNEI.

The V gene is TRBV2, the J gene TRBJ2-2, with D perhaps TRBD2 (6 bases). The sequence was obtained from an adult man with Graves' ophthalmopathy. Source material: peripheral blood. The CDR3 spells CAVRDSNTGELFF. CDR3 DNA sequence: TGTGCCGTCCGGGACTCGAACACCGGGGAGCTGTTTTTT.